This T cell receptor (beta chain) was found in a study of blood T cell repertoires in COVID-19. The CDR3 contains 15 residues. The germline V gene has CDR1 SGHNT and CDR2 YYREEE (reference sequence). The trim removed 4 bases at V and 5 bases at J, leaving 9 bases unmatched. Produced via immunoSEQ multiplex PCR; TCRdb's table is partial and in-frame only. The data show about 270,000 clones, 85% to 90% seen once. Sequencing was carried out using PBMCs or T cells enriched from blood (not recorded which). The sequence was collected from a woman between 18 and 29 years old who had recovered from COVID-19. This chain joins TRBV5-4 and TRBJ1-2; TRBD1 agrees at 9 bases. This chain's CDR3 is CASSPTGGALYGYTF. CDR3 DNA: TGTGCCAGCAGCCCTACAGGGGGCGCTTTATATGGCTACACCTTC.